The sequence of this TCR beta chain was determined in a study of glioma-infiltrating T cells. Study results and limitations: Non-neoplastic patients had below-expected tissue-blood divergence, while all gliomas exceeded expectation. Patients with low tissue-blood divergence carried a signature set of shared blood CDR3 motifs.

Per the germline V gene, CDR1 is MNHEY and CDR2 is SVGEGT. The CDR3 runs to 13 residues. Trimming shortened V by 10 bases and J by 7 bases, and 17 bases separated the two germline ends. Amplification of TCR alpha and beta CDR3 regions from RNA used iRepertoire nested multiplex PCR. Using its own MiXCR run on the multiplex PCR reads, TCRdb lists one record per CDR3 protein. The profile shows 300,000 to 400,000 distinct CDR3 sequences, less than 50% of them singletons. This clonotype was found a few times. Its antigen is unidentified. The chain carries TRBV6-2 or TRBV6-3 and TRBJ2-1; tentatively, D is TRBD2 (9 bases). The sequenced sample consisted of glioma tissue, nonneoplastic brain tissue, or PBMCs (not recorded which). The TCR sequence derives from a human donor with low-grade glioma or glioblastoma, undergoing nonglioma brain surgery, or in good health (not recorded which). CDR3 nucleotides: TGTGCCAACAGGGGGACTAGCCTTAATGAGCAGTTCTTC. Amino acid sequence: CANRGTSLNEQFF.